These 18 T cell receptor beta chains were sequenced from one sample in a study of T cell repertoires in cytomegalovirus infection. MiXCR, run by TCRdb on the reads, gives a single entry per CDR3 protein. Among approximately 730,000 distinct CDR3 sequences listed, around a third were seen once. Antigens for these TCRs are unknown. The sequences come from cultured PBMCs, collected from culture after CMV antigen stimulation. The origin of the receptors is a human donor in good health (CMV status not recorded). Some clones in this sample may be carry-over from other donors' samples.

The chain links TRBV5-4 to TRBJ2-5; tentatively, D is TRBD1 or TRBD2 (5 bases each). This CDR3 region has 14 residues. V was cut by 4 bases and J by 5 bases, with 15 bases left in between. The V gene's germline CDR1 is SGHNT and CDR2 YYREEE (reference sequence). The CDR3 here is CASSTEGRGETQYF. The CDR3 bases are TGTGCCAGCAGCACAGAGGGGCGAGGGGAGACCCAGTACTTC.

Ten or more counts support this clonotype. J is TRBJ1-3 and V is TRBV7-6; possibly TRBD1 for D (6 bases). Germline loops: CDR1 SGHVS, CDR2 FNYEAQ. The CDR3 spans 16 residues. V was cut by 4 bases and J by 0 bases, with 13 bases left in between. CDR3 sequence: CASSSPDSPSGNTIYF. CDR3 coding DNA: TGTGCCAGCAGCTCCCCGGACAGCCCCTCTGGAAACACCATATATTTT.

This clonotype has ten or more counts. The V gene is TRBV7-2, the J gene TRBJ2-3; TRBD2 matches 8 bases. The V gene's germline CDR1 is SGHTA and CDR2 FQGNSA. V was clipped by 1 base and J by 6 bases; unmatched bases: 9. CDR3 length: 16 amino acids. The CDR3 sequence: CASSLVFSGVRDTQYF. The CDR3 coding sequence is TGTGCCAGCAGCTTAGTTTTTAGCGGGGTACGTGATACGCAGTATTTT.

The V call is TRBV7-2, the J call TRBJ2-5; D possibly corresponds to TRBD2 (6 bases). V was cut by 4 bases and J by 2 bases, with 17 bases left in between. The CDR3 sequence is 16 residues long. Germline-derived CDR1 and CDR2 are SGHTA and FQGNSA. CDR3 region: CASSYGGGSGQETQYF. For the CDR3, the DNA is TGTGCCAGCAGCTATGGGGGAGGTAGCGGACAAGAGACCCAGTACTTC.

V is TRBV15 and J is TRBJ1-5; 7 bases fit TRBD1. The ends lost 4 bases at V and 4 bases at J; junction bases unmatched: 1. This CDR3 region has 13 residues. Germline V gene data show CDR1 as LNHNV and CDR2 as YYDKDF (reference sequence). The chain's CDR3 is CATSTRGNQPQHF. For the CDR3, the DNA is TGTGCCACCAGCACCAGGGGGAATCAGCCCCAGCATTTT.

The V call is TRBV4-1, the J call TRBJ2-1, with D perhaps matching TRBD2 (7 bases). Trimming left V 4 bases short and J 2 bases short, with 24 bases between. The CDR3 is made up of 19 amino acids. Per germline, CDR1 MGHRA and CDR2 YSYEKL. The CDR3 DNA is TGCGCCAGCAGCCCAAAGGGCGCGGGGACGGGGGGCACCTACAATGAGCAGTTCTTC. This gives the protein CASSPKGAGTGGTYNEQFF.

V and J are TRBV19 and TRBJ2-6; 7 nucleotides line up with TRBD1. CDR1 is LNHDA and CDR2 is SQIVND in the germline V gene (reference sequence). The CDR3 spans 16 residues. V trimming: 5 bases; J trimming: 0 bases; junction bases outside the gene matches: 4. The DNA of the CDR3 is TGTGCCAGTAGTGGGACAGCCATCTCTGGGGCCAACGTCCTGACTTTC. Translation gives CASSGTAISGANVLTF.

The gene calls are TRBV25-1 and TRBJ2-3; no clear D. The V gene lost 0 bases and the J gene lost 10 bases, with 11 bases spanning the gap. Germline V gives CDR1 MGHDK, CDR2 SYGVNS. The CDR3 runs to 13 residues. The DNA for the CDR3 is TGTGCCAGCAGTGAATATAGTATGGTAGCGCAGTATTTT. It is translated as CASSEYSMVAQYF. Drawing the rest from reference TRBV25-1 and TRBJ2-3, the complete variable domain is EADIYQTPRYLVIGTGKKITLECSQTMGHDKMYWYQQDPGMELHLIHYSYGVNSTEKGDLSSESTVSRIRTEHFPLTLESARPSHTSQYLCASSEYSMVAQYFGPGTRLTVL.

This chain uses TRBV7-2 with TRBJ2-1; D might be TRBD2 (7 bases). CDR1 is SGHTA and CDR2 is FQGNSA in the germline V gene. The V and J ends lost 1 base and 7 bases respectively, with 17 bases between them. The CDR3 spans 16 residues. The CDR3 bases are TGTGCCAGCAGCTTAGTATTGGGGAGGGGGGGGAATGAGCAGTTCTTC. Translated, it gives CASSLVLGRGGNEQFF.

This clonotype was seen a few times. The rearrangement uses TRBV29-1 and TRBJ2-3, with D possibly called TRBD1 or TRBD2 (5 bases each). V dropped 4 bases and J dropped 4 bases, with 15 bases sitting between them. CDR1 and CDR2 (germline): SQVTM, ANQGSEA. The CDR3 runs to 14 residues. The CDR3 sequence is CSVAGTRGSDTQYF. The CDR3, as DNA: TGCAGCGTTGCCGGGACCCGGGGTTCAGATACGCAGTATTTT.

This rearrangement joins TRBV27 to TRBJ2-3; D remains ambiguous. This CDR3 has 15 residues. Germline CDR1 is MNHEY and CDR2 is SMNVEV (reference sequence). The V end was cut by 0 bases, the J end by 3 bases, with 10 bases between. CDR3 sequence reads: CASSLSARGTDTQYF. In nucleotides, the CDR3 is TGTGCCAGCAGTTTATCGGCCAGAGGAACAGATACGCAGTATTTT.

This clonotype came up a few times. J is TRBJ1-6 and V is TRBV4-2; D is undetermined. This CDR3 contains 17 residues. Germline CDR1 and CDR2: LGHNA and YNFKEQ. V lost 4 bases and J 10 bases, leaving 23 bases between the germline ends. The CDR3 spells CASSPVKASPGGSPLHF. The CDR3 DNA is TGTGCCAGCAGCCCCGTAAAGGCATCACCAGGAGGATCACCCCTCCACTTT.

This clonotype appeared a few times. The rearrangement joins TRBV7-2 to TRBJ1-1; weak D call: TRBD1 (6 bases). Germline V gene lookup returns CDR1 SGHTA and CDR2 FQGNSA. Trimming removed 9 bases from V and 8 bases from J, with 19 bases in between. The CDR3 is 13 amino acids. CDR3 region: CARPEGDRSEAFF. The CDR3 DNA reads TGTGCCAGACCAGAGGGGGATCGCTCCGAAGCTTTCTTT.

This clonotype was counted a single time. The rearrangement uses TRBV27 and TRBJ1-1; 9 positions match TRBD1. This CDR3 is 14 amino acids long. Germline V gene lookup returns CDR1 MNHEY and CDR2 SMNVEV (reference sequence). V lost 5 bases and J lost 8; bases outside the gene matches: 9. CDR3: CASSPRDRDQEAFF. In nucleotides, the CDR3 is TGTGCCAGCAGTCCCCGGGACAGGGATCAGGAAGCTTTCTTT.

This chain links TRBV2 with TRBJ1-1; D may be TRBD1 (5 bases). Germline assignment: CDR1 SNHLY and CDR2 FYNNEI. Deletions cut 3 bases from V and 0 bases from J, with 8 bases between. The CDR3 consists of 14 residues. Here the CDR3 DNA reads TGTGCCAGCAGTGAGGGGGGACTGAACACTGAAGCTTTCTTT. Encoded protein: CASSEGGLNTEAFF.

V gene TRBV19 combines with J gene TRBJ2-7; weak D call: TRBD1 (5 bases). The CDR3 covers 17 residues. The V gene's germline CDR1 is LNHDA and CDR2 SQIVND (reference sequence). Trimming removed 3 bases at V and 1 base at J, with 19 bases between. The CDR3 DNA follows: TGTGCCAGTAGTATGGGGCCTGCCAGTCCTCTATCCTACGAGCAGTACTTC. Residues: CASSMGPASPLSYEQYF.

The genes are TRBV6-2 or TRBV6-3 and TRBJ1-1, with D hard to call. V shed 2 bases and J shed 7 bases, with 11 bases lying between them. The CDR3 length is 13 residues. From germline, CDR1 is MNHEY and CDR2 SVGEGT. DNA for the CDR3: TGTGCCAGCAGTTACAGGACCGGTGGTGAAGCTTTCTTT. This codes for CASSYRTGGEAFF.

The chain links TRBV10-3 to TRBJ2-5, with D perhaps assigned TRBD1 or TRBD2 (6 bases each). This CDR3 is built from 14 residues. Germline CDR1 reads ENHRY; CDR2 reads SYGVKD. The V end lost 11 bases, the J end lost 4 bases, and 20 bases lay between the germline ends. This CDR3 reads CASGASGRIETQYF. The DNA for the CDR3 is TGTGCCTCGGGGGCAAGCGGGCGAATAGAGACCCAGTACTTC.